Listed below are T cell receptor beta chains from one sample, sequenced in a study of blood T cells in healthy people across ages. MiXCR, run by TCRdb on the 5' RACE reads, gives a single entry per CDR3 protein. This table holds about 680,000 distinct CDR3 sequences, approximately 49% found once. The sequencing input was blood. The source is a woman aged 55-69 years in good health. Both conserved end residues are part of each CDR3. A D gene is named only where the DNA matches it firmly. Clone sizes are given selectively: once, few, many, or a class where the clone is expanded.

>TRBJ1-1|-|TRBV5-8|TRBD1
TGTGCCAGCAGCTCGCCCGGGGCGGACAGGCCAGTCTTCTACACTGAAGCTTTCTTT
CASSSPGADRPVFYTEAFF
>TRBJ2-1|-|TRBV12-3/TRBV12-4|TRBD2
TGTGCCAGCAGCTATAGCGGGAGGCCCTACAATGAGCAGTTCTTC
CASSYSGRPYNEQFF
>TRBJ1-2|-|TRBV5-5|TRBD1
TGTGCCAGCAGCTTGGACACAGGGGGACACTATGGCTACACCTTC
CASSLDTGGHYGYTF
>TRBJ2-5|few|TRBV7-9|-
TGTGCCAGCAGCTATTCGGAGACGGAAGAGACCCAGTACTTC
CASSYSETEETQYF
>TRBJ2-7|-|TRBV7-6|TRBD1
TGTGCCAGCAGCCAGGGACAGCTTTACAATGAGCAGTACTTC
CASSQGQLYNEQYF
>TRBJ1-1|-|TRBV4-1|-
TGCGCCAGCAGCCAAGTTCAAGGGGGGGCTTTCTTT
CASSQVQGGAFF
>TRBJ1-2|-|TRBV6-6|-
TGTGCCAGCAGTTACGAGGGTCGGCATGACTACACCTTC
CASSYEGRHDYTF
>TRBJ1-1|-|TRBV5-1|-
TGCGCCAGCAGCCAACGAACGACAGTAGGAAAGGAAGCTTTCTTT
CASSQRTTVGKEAFF
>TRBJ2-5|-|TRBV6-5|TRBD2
TGTGCCAGCACTACCCCGGGAGGAAAAGAGACCCAGTACTTC
CASTTPGGKETQYF
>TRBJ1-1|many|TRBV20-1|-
TGCAGTGCTAGTCGACAGGCGAACACTGAAGCTTTCTTT
CSASRQANTEAFF
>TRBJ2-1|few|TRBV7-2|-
TGTGCCAGCAGCTCTCTCCTTCGGGGCAGCAGGTTCTTC
CASSSLLRGSRFF
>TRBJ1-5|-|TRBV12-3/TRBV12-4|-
TGTGCCAGCAGTCCCCAGACAGAAATCAATCAGCCCCAGCATTTT
CASSPQTEINQPQHF
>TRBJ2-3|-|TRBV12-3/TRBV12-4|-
TGTGCCAGTTTGAGGTCCTCAGATACGCAGTATTTT
CASLRSSDTQYF
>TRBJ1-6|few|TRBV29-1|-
TGCAGCGTTGTGGACGGAGGGAATTCACCCCTCCACTTT
CSVVDGGNSPLHF
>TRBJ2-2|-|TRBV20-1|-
TGCAGTGCCCCCGACAGAAGGAACACCGGGGAGCTGTTTTTT
CSAPDRRNTGELFF
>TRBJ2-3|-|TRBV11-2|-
TGTGCCAGCAGCTTATCACTCATGAAAACAGATACGCAGTATTTT
CASSLSLMKTDTQYF
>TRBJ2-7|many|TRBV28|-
TGTGCCAGCAGTTTATTCGACAGCCTAAGCACGAATTACGAGCAGTACTTC
CASSLFDSLSTNYEQYF
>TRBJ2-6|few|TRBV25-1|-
TGTGCCAGCAGTGAGATGACATCTGGGGCCAACGTCCTGACTTTC
CASSEMTSGANVLTF
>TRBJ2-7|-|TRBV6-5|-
TGTGCCAGCAGTTACCTTGACAGGAGCTCCTACGAGCAGTACTTC
CASSYLDRSSYEQYF
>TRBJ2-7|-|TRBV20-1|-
TGCAGTGCTAGAACCAGGACAGCTTACGAGCAGTACTTC
CSARTRTAYEQYF
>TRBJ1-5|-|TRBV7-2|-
TGTGCCAGCAGCCAACACAGGGATAGGGGTCAGCCCCAGCATTTT
CASSQHRDRGQPQHF
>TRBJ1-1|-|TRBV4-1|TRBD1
TGCGCCAGCAGCCATCTCACAGGGGGACGAACTGAAGCTTTCTTT
CASSHLTGGRTEAFF
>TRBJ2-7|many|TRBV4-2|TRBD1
TGTGCCAGCAGCCAAGATCTCGACAGGGACGAGCAGTACTTC
CASSQDLDRDEQYF
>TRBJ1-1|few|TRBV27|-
TGTGCCAGCAGTTTAGTATATCCGGGGGCGCATACTGAAGCTTTCTTT
CASSLVYPGAHTEAFF
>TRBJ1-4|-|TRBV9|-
TGTGCCAGCAGCGGACCAATTGAAAAACTGTTTTTT
CASSGPIEKLFF
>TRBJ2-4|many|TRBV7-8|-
TGTGCCAGCAGCCCCCACAGGAGATTGGACAAAAACATTCAGTACTTC
CASSPHRRLDKNIQYF
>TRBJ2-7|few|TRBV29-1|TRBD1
TGCAGCGTTGATAGGGGTGGACAGGGTTTTCATTGGGAGCAGTACTTC
CSVDRGGQGFHWEQYF
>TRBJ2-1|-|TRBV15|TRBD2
TGTGCCACCAGCAATAGCGGGAGTAGGTCCTACAATGAGCAGTTCTTC
CATSNSGSRSYNEQFF
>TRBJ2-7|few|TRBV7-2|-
TGTGCCAGCAGCAGATCCCTAGCGACCACCTACGAGCAGTACTTC
CASSRSLATTYEQYF
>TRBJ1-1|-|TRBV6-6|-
TGTGCCAGCAGTTACGCTCGGATGAACACTGAAGCTTTCTTT
CASSYARMNTEAFF
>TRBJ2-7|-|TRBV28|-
TGTGCCAGCAGTCCCACAGGGTTCGAGCAGTACTTC
CASSPTGFEQYF
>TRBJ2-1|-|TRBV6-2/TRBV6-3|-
TGTGCCAGCAGCGGTCTAGGCGACAATGAGCAGTTCTTC
CASSGLGDNEQFF
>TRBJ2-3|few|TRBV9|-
TGTGCCAGCAGCCTAGATTTACAGGATACGCAGTATTTT
CASSLDLQDTQYF
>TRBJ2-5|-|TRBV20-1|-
TGCAGTGCTAGAGATCTGCGCGGGTACCAAGAGACCCAGTACTTC
CSARDLRGYQETQYF
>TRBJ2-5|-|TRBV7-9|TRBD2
TGTGCCAGCAGACGCACTAGCGGGGGGTGGGAGACCCAGTACTTC
CASRRTSGGWETQYF
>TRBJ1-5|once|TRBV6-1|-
TGTGCCAGCATAGCAATAGGTAATCAGCCCCAGCATTTT
CASIAIGNQPQHF
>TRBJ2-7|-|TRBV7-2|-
TGTGCCAGCAGCTTAGACAGACTAGAGACCGGAGAAGGGGAGCAGTACTTC
CASSLDRLETGEGEQYF
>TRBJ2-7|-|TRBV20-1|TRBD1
TGCAGTGCTAGTCCCGGGACAGACTACGAGCAGTACTTC
CSASPGTDYEQYF
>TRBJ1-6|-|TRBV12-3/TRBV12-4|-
TGTGCCAGCAGTCCCTCTACGGATTCACCCCTCCACTTT
CASSPSTDSPLHF
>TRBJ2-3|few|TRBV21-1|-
TGTGCCAGCAGCAAGAACCGGGACGCTGAGACAACAGATACGCAGTATTTT
CASSKNRDAETTDTQYF
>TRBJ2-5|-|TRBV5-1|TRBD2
TGCGCCTGCAGCCTATTACCAGCGGGAGCGGGAGAGACCCAGTACTTC
CACSLLPAGAGETQYF
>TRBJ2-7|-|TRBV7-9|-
TGTGCCAGCAGCTTATACGACGGACCCTACGAGCAGTACTTC
CASSLYDGPYEQYF
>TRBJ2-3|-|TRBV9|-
TGTGCCAGCAGCGTAGTTGGAGAGGCAGATACGCAGTATTTT
CASSVVGEADTQYF
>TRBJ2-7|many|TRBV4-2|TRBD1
TGTGCCAGCAGCCAAGAAAGGGGACAGGGGGCCGACGAGCAGTACTTC
CASSQERGQGADEQYF
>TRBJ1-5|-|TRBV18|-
TGTGCCAGCTCACCTATACAGGGAACCAATCAGCCCCAGCATTTT
CASSPIQGTNQPQHF
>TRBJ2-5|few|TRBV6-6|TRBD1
TGTGCCAGCAGTCGACAGGGACAGACCCAGTACTTC
CASSRQGQTQYF
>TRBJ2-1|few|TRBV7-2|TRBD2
TGTGCCAGCAGCTTCACAACCCCGGGGGGAGCAAGCTCCTACAATGAGCAGTTCTTC
CASSFTTPGGASSYNEQFF
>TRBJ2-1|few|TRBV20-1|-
TGCAGTGCTAGGAACTCCTTAAGTGATCATGAGCAGTTCTTC
CSARNSLSDHEQFF
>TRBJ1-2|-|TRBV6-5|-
TGTACCAGCAGTTACGAGATCCGGGGGTATGGCTACACCTTC
CTSSYEIRGYGYTF
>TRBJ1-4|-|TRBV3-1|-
TGTGCCAGCAGCCCTTATACCGCAACTAATGAAAAACTGTTTTTT
CASSPYTATNEKLFF
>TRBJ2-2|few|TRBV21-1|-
TGTGCCAGCACCTACGGGGGCCAGCCCTTCACCGGGGAGCTGTTTTTT
CASTYGGQPFTGELFF
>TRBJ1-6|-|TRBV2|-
TGTGCCAGCAGACCCGACAGGCCGAGCTCCTATAATTCACCCCTCCACTTT
CASRPDRPSSYNSPLHF
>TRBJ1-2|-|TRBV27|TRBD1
TGTGCCAGCAGGACCGGGACAGGGCCTAACTATGGCTACACCTTC
CASRTGTGPNYGYTF
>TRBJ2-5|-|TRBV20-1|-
TGCAGTGCTAGAATGACGGTACAAGAGACCCAGTACTTC
CSARMTVQETQYF
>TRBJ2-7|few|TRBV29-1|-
TGCAGCGGTGGGCTAGTATACGAGCAGTACTTC
CSGGLVYEQYF
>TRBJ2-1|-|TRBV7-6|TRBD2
TGTGCCAGCAGCTCTGAATCTACTTCACTAGCGGTTATCAATGAGCAGTTCTTC
CASSSESTSLAVINEQFF